One and the same sample provided the 20 T cell receptor beta chains below, sequenced in a study of T cells in Graves' hyperthyroidism and ophthalmopathy (dated by TCRdb to about 2019). Library method: multiplex PCR. The reads were generated on an Illumina HiSeq 2000. The TCR beta CDR3 regions were amplified from RNA transcripts. A first-round RT-PCR of the TCR CDR3 used the HTBI primer set with the Qiagen OneStep RT-PCR kit. TCRdb reran the public reads through fastp at Q25 and MiXCR, keeping productive beta chains. A single entry per CDR3 protein holds the most common genes and DNA from its merged rows. The sample table records hundreds of thousands of distinct CDR3 sequences; about 45% of these occur just once. Roughly 8.2% of the sample rests with the top ten. Sequenced sample: peripheral blood or thyroid tissue (not recorded which). The receptors here all came from a woman aged 18 to 35 with Graves' hyperthyroidism. Donor details come from another sample of the same person, matched by shared clones.

This chain links TRBV10-3 with TRBJ1-5; 7 bases fit TRBD1. J lost 1 base, V lost 10 bases, and 13 bases had no gene match. Germline V lookup: CDR1 ENHRY, CDR2 SYGVKD. The CDR3 totals 16 residues. In DNA, the CDR3 is TGTGCCAGCAGCTTGGTAGGGACAGAGAGCAATCAGCCCCAGCATTTT. Translated, it gives CASSLVGTESNQPQHF.

This clonotype was observed a handful of times. An end of the junction differs from the germline gene, which may be a read error. The V gene is TRBV20-1, the J gene TRBJ1-4; D unresolved. This CDR3 spans 14 amino acids. The germline CDR1 and CDR2 sequences are DFQATT and SNEGSKA (reference sequence). The CDR3 sequence is CSARDLATNEKLFF. Here the CDR3 DNA reads TGCAGTGCTCGAGATCTAGCAACTAATGAAAAACTGTTTTTT.

This clonotype was seen a few times. The chain links TRBV20-1 to TRBJ2-7, with a possible D match to TRBD2 (6 bases). This CDR3 contains 13 residues. CDR1 and CDR2 (germline): DFQATT, SNEGSKA (reference sequence). Trimming took 6 bases from V and 3 from J, leaving 15 bases between them. The CDR3 loop reads CSARRDFIYEQYF. CDR3 nucleotide sequence: TGCAGTGCCCGCCGGGACTTTATCTACGAGCAGTACTTC.

The chain carries TRBV9 and TRBJ1-2, with D perhaps TRBD1 (6 bases). CDR1 and CDR2 (germline): SGDLS, YYNGEE. V was clipped by 6 bases and J by 3 bases, with 12 bases between them. The CDR3 is 13 residues long. The CDR3 loop reads CASKDSIHYGYTF. CDR3 DNA sequence: TGTGCCAGCAAGGACAGCATACACTATGGCTACACCTTC.

This clonotype was counted at least ten times. The V and J genes are TRBV10-3 and TRBJ1-1; no definite D call. CDR3 size: 14 residues. Germline CDR1 and CDR2: ENHRY and SYGVKD. Between the trimmed V and J ends, which lost 2 bases and 4 bases, there was a span of 11 bases. The CDR3 sequence is CAISETVSFTEAFF. The CDR3 DNA is TGTGCCATCAGTGAGACAGTTTCGTTCACTGAAGCTTTCTTT.

This chain uses TRBV5-1 with TRBJ2-7; no definite D call. Between the trimmed V and J ends, which lost 0 bases and 3 bases, there was a span of 10 bases. This CDR3 contains 14 residues. Germline CDR1 SGHRS, CDR2 YFSETQ. The CDR3 loop reads CASSLAIGDYEQYF. CDR3 DNA: TGCGCCAGCAGCTTGGCCATTGGGGACTACGAGCAGTACTTC.

V is TRBV2 and J is TRBJ2-2; no definite D call. Germline CDR1 reads SNHLY; CDR2 reads FYNNEI. The CDR3 extends over 12 amino acids. The germline V and J ends were trimmed by 8 bases and 5 bases, with 9 bases remaining between them. The CDR3 sequence: CASWKVTGELFF. CDR3 nucleotides: TGTGCCAGCTGGAAGGTGACCGGGGAGCTGTTTTTT.

In this sample, this clonotype turned up many times. This chain uses TRBV29-1 with TRBJ1-2, with a possible D match to TRBD1 (6 bases). Trimming took off 0 bases at V and 2 bases at J, with 16 bases between the two ends. This CDR3 has 16 residues. The germline V gene encodes CDR1 SQVTM and CDR2 ANQGSEA. CDR3 bases: TGCAGCGTTGAAGATCAGGGGACGGGCCAGAACTATGGCTACACCTTC. Translation gives CSVEDQGTGQNYGYTF.

The V call is TRBV7-8, the J call TRBJ1-1, with 11 bases fitting TRBD1. Germline lookup yields CDR1 SGHVS and CDR2 FQNEAQ. This CDR3 contains 16 residues. V gave up 5 bases and J gave up 5 bases; unmatched junction bases: 10. CDR3 DNA sequence: TGTGCCAGCAGCCCCCGGGACAGGGGGATTGGGACTGAAGCTTTCTTT. It yields the protein CASSPRDRGIGTEAFF. The whole variable domain, filled in from reference TRBV7-8 and TRBJ1-1, reads GAGVSQSPRYKVAKRGQDVALRCDPISGHVSLFWYQQALGQGPEFLTYFQNEAQLDKSGLPSDRFFAERPEGSVSTLKIQRTQQEDSAVYLCASSPRDRGIGTEAFFGQGTRLTVV.

Comments on this clonotype: In this CDR3 the conserved last residue, phenylalanine or tryptophan, is missing, so a read error is likely. The chain uses TRBV5-5 and TRBJ1-2, with 9 bases that match TRBD1. The CDR3 runs 15 residues. Unmatched junction bases numbered 3, after V lost 2 bases and J lost 1 base. Germline CDR1 is SGHKS and CDR2 is YYEKEE (reference sequence). CDR3 coding DNA: TGTGCCAGCAGCTTCACGGGACAGGGTAACTATGGCTACACCTCC. Translation: CASSFTGQGNYGYTS.

The rearrangement links TRBV11-2 to TRBJ1-1; D not resolved. Per the germline V gene, CDR1 is SGHAT and CDR2 is FQNNGV. The CDR3 sequence is 15 residues long. Trimming pared 5 bases from V and 4 bases from J, leaving 17 bases between. The CDR3 bases are TGTGCCAGCAGCACCCAACACGACCTGACCACTGAAGCTTTCTTT. Translated: CASSTQHDLTTEAFF. Full variable domain (missing parts from reference TRBV11-2 and TRBJ1-1): EAGVAQSPRYKIIEKRQSVAFWCNPISGHATLYWYQQILGQGPKLLIQFQNNGVVDDSQLPKDRFSAERLKGVDSTLKIQPAKLEDSAVYLCASSTQHDLTTEAFFGQGTRLTVV.

With regard to this clonotype: A single base separates this from a much larger clone, so it may be a read error. The rearrangement joins TRBV15 to TRBJ2-7, with D maybe TRBD2 (6 bases). This CDR3 comprises 14 residues. Deletions cut 7 bases from V and 1 base from J, with 14 bases between. Germline V gene sequence: CDR1 LNHNV, CDR2 YYDKDF (reference sequence). The CDR3 spells CATNSTRGSYEQYF. The CDR3 bases are TGTGCCACCAACTCGACTAGAGGGTCCTACGAGCAGTACTTC.

V is TRBV9 and J is TRBJ2-6, with 9 bases identical to TRBD1. There are 18 residues in the CDR3. Trimming removed 3 bases from V and 0 bases from J; junction bases left unmatched: 7. The germline V gene encodes CDR1 SGDLS and CDR2 YYNGEE. The CDR3 sequence: CASSGTGTGPSGANVLTF. CDR3 nucleotides: TGTGCCAGCAGCGGCACCGGGACAGGGCCCTCTGGGGCCAACGTCCTGACTTTC.

This clonotype showed up many times. The chain links TRBV25-1 to TRBJ1-4; TRBD1 agrees at 8 bases. The CDR3 is 13 residues long. V was clipped by 11 bases and J by 7 bases; unmatched bases: 9. Germline assignment: CDR1 MGHDK and CDR2 SYGVNS. Written as DNA, the CDR3 is TGTGCCCAAGGACAGGGTCGCGGTGAAAAACTGTTTTTT. Translation gives CAQGQGRGEKLFF. Complete variable domain (other parts from reference TRBV25-1 and TRBJ1-4): EADIYQTPRYLVIGTGKKITLECSQTMGHDKMYWYQQDPGMELHLIHYSYGVNSTEKGDLSSESTVSRIRTEHFPLTLESARPSHTSQYLCAQGQGRGEKLFFGSGTQLSVL.

About this clonotype itself: One junction end does not reproduce the germline sequence, and a read error may be involved. The chain employs TRBV7-2 and TRBJ2-7; no definite D call. Germline V CDR1 and CDR2: SGHTA, FQGNSA. The CDR3 is 13 residues long. This CDR3 reads CASSQAGDPEQYF. The CDR3, as DNA: TGCGCCAGCAGCCAAGCTGGGGATCCCGAGCAGTACTTC.

The rearrangement uses TRBV7-9 and TRBJ2-7; D call uncertain. Germline assignment: CDR1 SEHNR and CDR2 FQNEAQ (reference sequence). CDR3 length: 13 residues. V dropped 6 bases and J dropped 5 bases, with 14 bases sitting between them. This chain's CDR3 is CASSQPDGNEQYF. The CDR3 DNA reads as TGTGCCAGCAGTCAACCGGATGGTAACGAGCAGTACTTC.

The chain is built from TRBV7-3 and TRBJ2-5; D not certain. The V and J ends lost 3 bases and 4 bases respectively, with 15 bases between them. The CDR3 has 15 residues. Per the germline V gene, CDR1 is SGHTA and CDR2 is FQGTGA. CDR3 loop: CASSLVRVHRETQYF. CDR3 nucleotides: TGTGCCAGCAGCTTGGTCCGGGTTCATAGAGAGACCCAGTACTTC.

This clonotype was counted a few times. This chain links TRBV12-3 or TRBV12-4 with TRBJ1-4; TRBD1 is a possible D gene (6 bases). This CDR3 is built from 11 residues. Between the trimmed V and J ends, which lost 6 bases and 13 bases, there was a span of 12 bases. The CDR3 DNA reads as TGTGCCAGCAGCTCGGACAGTGCACTGTTTTTT. Translating gives CASSSDSALFF.

The chain carries TRBV6-1 and TRBJ2-7; 8 bases are shared with TRBD1. The CDR3 extends over 14 amino acids. Germline lookup yields CDR1 MNHNS and CDR2 SASEGT. With 7 bases clipped from V and 3 bases from J, the junction kept 8 bases outside the gene matches. CDR3 bases: TGTGCCAGCACCGGGACAGGAGGGGACTACGAGCAGTACTTC. This gives the protein CASTGTGGDYEQYF.

This clonotype appeared many times. The J gene is TRBJ1-5, the V gene TRBV29-1; D remains unclear. From germline, CDR1 is SQVTM and CDR2 ANQGSEA. With 4 bases removed from V and 2 bases from J, the gap between germline ends came to 9 bases. This CDR3 has 13 amino acids. DNA for the CDR3: TGCAGCGTTGGGCCAGGCGGCAATCAGCCCCAGCATTTT. This sequence encodes CSVGPGGNQPQHF.